These T cell receptor beta chains were read from a single sample in a study of blood T cell repertoires in COVID-19. TCRdb's table, derived via immunoSEQ multiplex PCR, lists solely in-frame clones and lacks some. The sample has 150,000 to 200,000 clones, around four fifths seen once. Sample: peripheral blood. The receptors here all came from a woman aged 25 to 39 with acute or convalescent COVID-19. Both conserved end residues are part of each CDR3. A D gene is named only where the DNA matches it firmly. A row's size may be missing; if present it is once, few, many or a size class.

cdr3_nt	cdr3_aa	v_call	d_call	clone_size	j_call
TGTGCCAGCAGCCAAGCCAAAATACGTTACGGTGGCGAGCAGTACTTC	CASSQAKIRYGGEQYF	TRBV14	NA	NA	TRBJ2-7
TGTGCCAGCAGTGGGTTTCAGGGACATAGCACAGATACGCAGTATTTT	CASSGFQGHSTDTQYF	TRBV2	NA	NA	TRBJ2-3
TGTGCCAGCAGCCCAACAACTAGCGGGAAAGATACGCAGTATTTT	CASSPTTSGKDTQYF	TRBV7-2	TRBD2	NA	TRBJ2-3
TGTGCCAGCAGCCGGGACAGGGGGCTGGGGAACTATGGCTACACCTTC	CASSRDRGLGNYGYTF	TRBV7-8	TRBD1	NA	TRBJ1-2
TGTGCCCTTGGGGGGGGATCACGATCACCCCTCCACTTT	CALGGGSRSPLHF	TRBV19	NA	NA	TRBJ1-6
TGTGCCAGCAGCGAGCGGACTGCACTTTCAAAGCTGTTTTTT	CASSERTALSKLFF	TRBV2	NA	NA	TRBJ2-2
TGTGCCACCAGTGATGTAGCGGGGTCGAACACCGGGGAGCTGTTTTTT	CATSDVAGSNTGELFF	TRBV24-1	TRBD2	NA	TRBJ2-2
TGTGCCAGTACCGCGGGCAGGGGCTACGGGGAGCAGTACTTC	CASTAGRGYGEQYF	TRBV19	NA	NA	TRBJ2-7
TGTGCCAGCAGCCCACCGGGAAAGGGGGCGGGCTACGAGCAGTACTTC	CASSPPGKGAGYEQYF	TRBV7-9	TRBD1	NA	TRBJ2-7
TGTGCCAGCACCCTGGACAGGGGGCACGGTGGCTACACCTTC	CASTLDRGHGGYTF	TRBV28	TRBD1	few	TRBJ1-2
TGTGCCACCAGCAGAGCCGGCGGGACCCAGTACTTC	CATSRAGGTQYF	TRBV15	NA	NA	TRBJ2-5
TGTGCCAGCAGTTCAAGAGGACAGGGGGCTTCAAATGAGCAGTTCTTC	CASSSRGQGASNEQFF	TRBV27	TRBD1	once	TRBJ2-1
TGTGCCAGCAGTTTGGGACTAGCGGGAGACACCGGGGAGCTGTTTTTT	CASSLGLAGDTGELFF	TRBV28	TRBD2	NA	TRBJ2-2
TGTGCCAGCAGCCAAGGGAGGGTTTCCTATGGCTACACCTTC	CASSQGRVSYGYTF	TRBV3-1/TRBV3-2	NA	NA	TRBJ1-2
TGTGCCAGTAGAGACAGGGGCATGAACACTGAAGCTTTCTTT	CASRDRGMNTEAFF	TRBV19	TRBD1	NA	TRBJ1-1
TGTGCCAGCAATTGGGCCCCTGGGACTGAAGCTTTCTTT	CASNWAPGTEAFF	TRBV2	NA	NA	TRBJ1-1
TGCGCCAGCCGCAGGGGTCAGCAGAACACTGAAGCTTTCTTT	CASRRGQQNTEAFF	TRBV10-2	NA	NA	TRBJ1-1
TGTGCCAGTGAGGGTTCCGGGTTAGGTCAGCCCCAGCATTTT	CASEGSGLGQPQHF	TRBV28	NA	NA	TRBJ1-5
TGTGCCAGCATTTCTAGGGGAACTGACACTGAAGCTTTCTTT	CASISRGTDTEAFF	TRBV2	NA	NA	TRBJ1-1
TGTGCCAGCAGTTTCTACGCCGACGGGTACGAGCAGTACTTC	CASSFYADGYEQYF	TRBV27	NA	NA	TRBJ2-7